The TCR beta chain described here comes from a study of regulatory T cells in long-lasting Graves disease. Study-level background: Over 5 years of antithyroid drugs plus positive TSH receptor antibodies defined persistent Graves' disease.

Arm-PCR of CDR3 regions with iRepertoire HTBI primers generated TCR beta libraries. TCRdb reanalysed the multiplex PCR reads using MiXCR and keeps one entry per CDR3 protein. In the table there are approximately 400,000 distinct CDR3 sequences, about 25% of which are singletons. Time point defined: persistent/refractory GD, antithyroid drugs over 5 years with positive TRAb. From PBMCs, RNA was extracted and then used to make the TCR library. V lost 5 bases to trimming and J lost 4 bases, with 14 bases between them. Germline V lookup: CDR1 SGHTA, CDR2 FQGNSA. The CDR3 has 14 amino acids. V is TRBV7-2 and J is TRBJ2-5; no clear D. This material consisted of peripheral blood mononuclear cells (PBMCs), taken when the disease was refractory, from a patient treated with antithyroid drugs. The source is a female donor with Graves disease. For the CDR3, the DNA is TGTGCCAGCAGCCACCAGAGGACGGGAGAGACCCAGTACTTC. Translating gives CASSHQRTGETQYF.